The 18 T cell receptor beta chains given below trace back to one sample, sequenced in a study of blood T cell repertoires in COVID-19. Produced via immunoSEQ multiplex PCR; TCRdb's table is partial and in-frame only. The table includes around 130,000 clones, 80% to 90% detected once. Sequencing was carried out using peripheral blood. Receptors were obtained from a woman over 75 with acute or convalescent COVID-19.

This clone has just one count. J is TRBJ2-3 and V is TRBV10-3; D may be TRBD1 (6 bases). The V gene lost 6 bases and the J gene lost 0 bases, with 13 bases spanning the gap. This CDR3 is built from 15 residues. Germline loops: CDR1 ENHRY, CDR2 SYGVKD. The CDR3 spells CAIRTGTLSTDTQYF. CDR3 in DNA: TGTGCCATCAGAACCGGGACACTCAGCACAGATACGCAGTATTTT.

This chain connects TRBV18 to TRBJ2-1, with TRBD2 matching 8 bases. The V segment lost 5 bases and the J segment 5 bases; nucleotides outside the gene matches: 11. Germline loops: CDR1 KGHSH, CDR2 LQKENI. There are 16 residues in the CDR3. As DNA, the CDR3 is TGTGCCAGCTCATCAACTTACGGGGGGGCCAACAATGAGCAGTTCTTC. Its protein product is CASSSTYGGANNEQFF.

V gene TRBV4-1 combines with J gene TRBJ1-6; TRBD1 matches 11 bases. CDR3 length: 16 residues. CDR1 and CDR2 (germline): MGHRA, YSYEKL. V shed 5 bases, J shed 7 bases, and the junction held 7 bases outside the gene matches. The CDR3 coding sequence is TGCGCCAGCAGCTTCCTGGACAGGGGGCGGAATTCACCCCTCCACTTT. Protein: CASSFLDRGRNSPLHF.

CDR3: CASSDRGTTNEKLFF. The CDR3 DNA follows: TGTGCCAGTAGCGACAGGGGAACAACTAATGAAAAACTGTTTTTT. V and J are TRBV19 and TRBJ1-4; 8 nucleotides agree with TRBD1. Germline CDR1 LNHDA, CDR2 SQIVND (reference sequence). The J segment lost 0 bases and the V segment lost 6 bases, leaving 3 bases of the junction unmatched. This CDR3 spans 15 amino acids.

This chain connects TRBV19 to TRBJ1-2; the match to TRBD1 covers 7 bases. Germline assignment: CDR1 LNHDA and CDR2 SQIVND (reference sequence). With 1 base clipped from V and 6 bases from J, the junction kept 2 bases outside the gene matches. The CDR3 totals 13 residues. CDR3 sequence (DNA): TGTGCCAGTAGTATAGTAGGGGGCGATGGCTACACCTTC. This codes for CASSIVGGDGYTF.

The V call is TRBV15, the J call TRBJ2-5, with 11 positions matching TRBD1. The CDR3 covers 17 residues. The germline gives CDR1 LNHNV, CDR2 YYDKDF (reference sequence). V lost 5 bases to trimming and J lost 4 bases; unmatched junction nucleotides: 12. The chain's CDR3 is CATSSISRDRGGETQYF. In DNA, the CDR3 is TGTGCCACCAGCTCAATTTCCCGGGACAGGGGGGGAGAGACCCAGTACTTC.

This clone was picked up one time. The genes are TRBV4-2 and TRBJ1-6; D is possibly TRBD1 (6 bases). The CDR3 consists of 15 residues. The germline V gene encodes CDR1 LGHNA and CDR2 YNFKEQ. The V gene lost 8 bases and the J gene lost 4 bases, with 15 bases spanning the gap. Here the CDR3 DNA reads TGTGCCAGCCGAATCGGACAGTTGTATAATTCACCCCTCCACTTT. It yields the protein CASRIGQLYNSPLHF.

For the CDR3, the DNA is TGTGCCAGCTCACCTAGATTGACAGGGGGAGGAACTAATGAAAAACTGTTTTTT. Its translation: CASSPRLTGGGTNEKLFF. V and J are TRBV18 and TRBJ1-4, with 9 positions matching TRBD1. This CDR3 has 18 amino acids. Per the germline V gene, CDR1 is KGHSH and CDR2 is LQKENI. With V trimmed by 3 bases and J by 1 base, 9 bases remained unmatched.

The V and J genes are TRBV12-3 or TRBV12-4 and TRBJ1-2; perhaps TRBD1 as D (6 bases). The CDR3 is 13 amino acids. Trimming cost V 3 bases and J 2 bases, with 7 bases left between them. CDR3 nucleotide sequence: TGTGCCAGCAGTTTTAGGGGGAACTATGGCTACACCTTC. Its translation: CASSFRGNYGYTF.

The chain links TRBV24-1 to TRBJ2-1, with TRBD1 matching 7 bases. Germline V gives CDR1 KGHDR, CDR2 SFDVKD. The CDR3 has 14 residues. The V gene end was trimmed by 5 bases and the J gene end by 4 bases; junction bases not matched to a gene: 4. Written as DNA, the CDR3 is TGTGCCACCAGTGGACGGGACAGTTACAATGAGCAGTTCTTC. Translation: CATSGRDSYNEQFF.

The chain employs TRBV30 and TRBJ1-1; TRBD1 is a possible D gene (6 bases). V shed 2 bases and J shed 0 bases, with 19 bases lying between them. The CDR3 runs 17 residues. Germline loops: CDR1 GTSNPN, CDR2 SVGIG (reference sequence). The CDR3 DNA reads TGTGCCTGGAGTTATGTCTCCGGGGGGCTTTTGAACACTGAAGCTTTCTTT. Residues: CAWSYVSGGLLNTEAFF.

This CDR3 is CASRDEGWGEAFF. The CDR3 nucleotides are TGTGCCAGTAGAGACGAGGGCTGGGGTGAAGCTTTCTTT. The chain joins TRBV19 to TRBJ1-1; D ambiguous. Germline CDR1 and CDR2: LNHDA and SQIVND (reference sequence). The CDR3 covers 13 residues. V lost 6 bases, J lost 7 bases, and 15 bases lay in between.

This chain joins TRBV6-2 or TRBV6-3 and TRBJ1-2; D remains unclear. The germline CDR1 and CDR2 sequences are MNHEY and SVGEGT. The CDR3 length is 12 residues. Trimming took off 5 bases at V and 3 bases at J, with 7 bases between the two ends. The CDR3 spells CASSQAYYGYTF. CDR3 coding DNA: TGTGCCAGCAGTCAGGCATACTATGGCTACACCTTC.

The rearrangement joins TRBV6-6 to TRBJ1-4, with D possibly matching TRBD1 (5 bases). V lost 0 bases and J 7 bases, leaving 15 bases between the germline ends. Germline loops: CDR1 MNHNY, CDR2 SVGAGI (reference sequence). The CDR3 length is 16 residues. CDR3 amino acids: CASSYSRGSGPEKLFF. CDR3 DNA: TGTGCCAGCAGTTACTCTCGGGGGTCAGGCCCTGAAAAACTGTTTTTT.

The count of this clone is one. The rearrangement links TRBV5-4 to TRBJ2-3; 10 positions agree with TRBD2. CDR1 is SGHNT and CDR2 is YYREEE in the germline V gene (reference sequence). This CDR3 spans 16 amino acids. V gave up 2 bases and J gave up 5 bases; unmatched junction bases: 8. CDR3 sequence (DNA): TGTGCCAGCAGCTTCCCAGCGGGGGGGCCGGAAGATACGCAGTATTTT. This encodes CASSFPAGGPEDTQYF.

The chain links TRBV6-2 or TRBV6-3 to TRBJ1-5; D uncertain. The germline V gene has CDR1 MNHEY and CDR2 SVGEGT. The CDR3 length is 12 residues. Trimming took off 5 bases at V and 5 bases at J, with 7 bases between the two ends. The CDR3 nucleotides are TGTGCCAGCAGTACGCCGGATCAGCCCCAGCATTTT. Residues: CASSTPDQPQHF.

V is TRBV19 and J is TRBJ1-6, with 7 bases fitting TRBD1. Germline V gene data show CDR1 as LNHDA and CDR2 as SQIVND (reference sequence). Trimming removed 5 bases from V and 9 bases from J; junction bases left unmatched: 7. The CDR3 is 14 residues long. Here the CDR3 DNA reads TGTGCCAGTAGTCCGGGGACAGATTCTTCACCCCTCCACTTT. It translates to CASSPGTDSSPLHF.

The V call is TRBV20-1, the J call TRBJ1-5; D not certain. CDR1 DFQATT and CDR2 SNEGSKA come from the germline V gene (reference sequence). Trimming removed 3 bases from V and 2 bases from J, with 14 bases in between. The CDR3 is 15 amino acids. The CDR3 nucleotides are TGCAGTGCTAGTTCCAGCATTGAGGGCAATCAGCCCCAGCATTTT. Protein product: CSASSSIEGNQPQHF.